The next 20 T cell receptor beta chains were all read from a single sample in a study of CD8 T cells in ankylosing spondylitis. Using its own MiXCR run on the 5' RACE reads, TCRdb lists one record per CDR3 protein. The sample has about 360,000 distinct CDR3 sequences, 20% seen once. What was sequenced was blood, either unsorted or a sorted T cell fraction (not recorded which). These TCRs come from a male donor with ankylosing spondylitis or in good health (not recorded which).

The sample holds a few counts of this clonotype. The chain carries TRBV2 and TRBJ2-3; D is unclear. V was trimmed by 0 bases and J by 5 bases, leaving 6 bases between them. Germline values: CDR1 SNHLY, CDR2 FYNNEI. CDR3 length equals 13 residues. The CDR3 protein is CASSEAPRDTQYF. DNA for the CDR3: TGTGCCAGCAGTGAAGCGCCGAGAGATACGCAGTATTTT.

This clonotype was seen at least ten times. The chain uses TRBV12-3 or TRBV12-4 and TRBJ2-2; the match to TRBD1 covers 7 bases. The CDR3 length is 14 residues. J lost 0 bases, V lost 8 bases, and 3 bases had no gene match. The CDR3 here is CASRDRANTGELFF. CDR3 nucleotides: TGTGCCAGCCGAGACAGGGCGAACACCGGGGAGCTGTTTTTT.

This clonotype turned up a few times. The chain links TRBV12-3 or TRBV12-4 to TRBJ2-1; 8 bases are shared with TRBD2. This CDR3 region has 15 residues. V lost 10 bases, J lost 2 bases, and 10 bases stayed unmatched. CDR3 nucleotides: TGTGCCATACTAACCGGACTAGCCCCCTACAATGAGCAGTTCTTC. Translating gives CAILTGLAPYNEQFF.

This clonotype was counted between two and nine times. This sequence joins TRBV3-1 and TRBJ2-3, with a tentative D call TRBD2 (6 bases). This CDR3 is built from 17 residues. The germline CDR1 and CDR2 sequences are LGHDT and YNNKEL (reference sequence). Trimming left V 0 bases short and J 0 bases short, with 13 bases between. The CDR3 coding sequence is TGTGCCAGCAGCCAAGACAGCGGGCGAAAGAGCACAGATACGCAGTATTTT. Its translation: CASSQDSGRKSTDTQYF.

About this clonotype: The junction departs from the called germline gene at one end, perhaps through a read error. The CDR3 protein is CTSTPLAGGPSSYNEQFF. The CDR3 DNA reads TGTACCAGCACCCCACTAGCGGGGGGTCCTAGCTCCTACAATGAGCAGTTCTTC. The V gene is TRBV2, the J gene TRBJ2-1, with 12 bases that match TRBD2. Germline assignment: CDR1 SNHLY and CDR2 FYNNEI. CDR3 size: 18 residues.

This clonotype appeared a few times. The V call is TRBV6-5, the J call TRBJ2-3; D is possibly TRBD1 (5 bases). With 0 bases removed from V and 2 bases from J, the gap between germline ends came to 9 bases. The CDR3 sequence is 15 residues long. The germline CDR1 and CDR2 sequences are MNHEY and SVGAGI. In DNA form, the CDR3 reads TGTGCCAGCAGTTACTCGAGACAGTACACAGATACGCAGTATTTT. This codes for CASSYSRQYTDTQYF.

This clonotype was seen a few times. The genes are TRBV10-1 and TRBJ2-2, with D uncertain. The germline gives CDR1 WNHNN, CDR2 SYGVQD (reference sequence). Deletions cut 8 bases from V and 1 base from J, with 11 bases between. The CDR3 runs 14 residues. The CDR3 is CASGPAGNTGELFF. CDR3 DNA sequence: TGCGCCAGCGGGCCGGCAGGGAACACCGGGGAGCTGTTTTTT.

This clonotype was seen only a few times. The chain uses TRBV4-1 and TRBJ2-7; no clear D gene. Germline V lookup: CDR1 MGHRA, CDR2 YSYEKL. Trimming removed 4 bases from V and 3 bases from J, with 10 bases in between. The CDR3 extends over 13 amino acids. CDR3 nucleotide sequence: TGCGCCAGCAGCCGTAATACCGGCTACGAGCAGTACTTC. Translation: CASSRNTGYEQYF.

The rearrangement joins TRBV20-1 to TRBJ2-3; TRBD2 matches 8 bases. Germline V lookup: CDR1 DFQATT, CDR2 SNEGSKA (reference sequence). This CDR3 comprises 14 residues. J was trimmed by 3 bases and V by 5 bases; bases with no gene match: 7. CDR3 protein: CSALRGADTDTQYF. CDR3 DNA sequence: TGCAGTGCTTTGCGGGGGGCGGATACAGATACGCAGTATTTT.

The chain is built from TRBV20-1 and TRBJ2-5, with 7 bases that match TRBD2. The CDR3 length is 13 residues. Germline values: CDR1 DFQATT, CDR2 SNEGSKA (reference sequence). After removal of 6 bases from V and 0 bases from J, the junction contained 4 bases not matched to a gene. The CDR3 region is CSAPAGYQETQYF. As DNA, the CDR3 is TGCAGTGCCCCAGCGGGGTACCAAGAGACCCAGTACTTC.

This clonotype turned up a few times. The V call is TRBV11-1, the J call TRBJ2-5, with D perhaps TRBD1 (6 bases). V gave up 5 bases and J gave up 3 bases, with 25 bases separating them. There are 18 residues in the CDR3. Germline-derived CDR1 and CDR2 are SGHAT and FQDESV (reference sequence). CDR3 sequence reads: CASSGGLGARAGEETQYF. The CDR3 coding sequence is TGTGCCAGCAGCGGCGGCTTGGGGGCCCGGGCGGGTGAAGAGACCCAGTACTTC. The full variable domain, completed using reference TRBV11-1 and TRBJ2-5, is EAEVAQSPRYKITEKSQAVAFWCDPISGHATLYWYRQILGQGPELLVQFQDESVVDDSQLPKDRFSAERLKGVDSTLKIQPAELGDSAMYLCASSGGLGARAGEETQYFGPGTRLLVL.

This rearrangement joins TRBV18 to TRBJ2-7; 7 nucleotides agree with TRBD2. CDR1 is KGHSH and CDR2 is LQKENI in the germline V gene. Germline trimming cut 4 bases from V and 5 bases from J; bases unmatched to any gene: 8. This CDR3 region has 14 residues. The CDR3 coding sequence is TGTGCCAGCTCACAAGGGAGGGAAAGGGACGAGCAGTACTTC. Its translation is CASSQGRERDEQYF. The full variable domain, completed using reference TRBV18 and TRBJ2-7, is NAGVMQNPRHLVRRRGQEARLRCSPMKGHSHVYWYRQLPEEGLKFMVYLQKENIIDESGMPKERFSAEFPKEGPSILRIQQVVRGDSAAYFCASSQGRERDEQYFGPGTRLTVT.

The chain carries TRBV6-5 and TRBJ2-4; TRBD2 matches 13 bases. This CDR3 is 18 amino acids long. The V gene end was trimmed by 2 bases and the J gene end by 2 bases; junction bases not matched to a gene: 6. Germline V gene sequence: CDR1 MNHEY, CDR2 SVGAGI. The CDR3: CASSYPTSGGASKNIQYF. The CDR3 DNA reads TGTGCCAGCAGTTACCCTACTAGCGGGGGGGCTTCCAAAAACATTCAGTACTTC.

The chain links TRBV12-3 or TRBV12-4 to TRBJ2-3; a possible D gene is TRBD1 (6 bases). The germline V and J ends were trimmed by 6 bases and 3 bases, with 16 bases remaining between them. The CDR3 is 15 residues long. The CDR3 sequence: CASRAPGHPTDTQYF. The CDR3, as DNA: TGTGCCAGCAGAGCGCCGGGACACCCAACAGATACGCAGTATTTT.

In its sample, this clonotype was seen a few times. This chain connects TRBV20-1 to TRBJ2-7; D unresolved. The V end was cut by 3 bases, the J end by 6 bases, with 12 bases between. The CDR3 consists of 12 residues. Germline V CDR1 and CDR2: DFQATT, SNEGSKA (reference sequence). The CDR3 DNA sequence: TGCAGTGCTAGGGACGGCCCCGGCGAGCAGTACTTC. Encoded protein: CSARDGPGEQYF.

The gene calls are TRBV5-5 and TRBJ2-1; the D gene is possibly TRBD1 (6 bases). CDR1 is SGHKS and CDR2 is YYEKEE in the germline V gene (reference sequence). The germline V and J ends were trimmed by 2 bases and 7 bases, with 16 bases remaining between them. CDR3 length: 15 residues. CDR3 residues: CASSLGSWGRNEQFF. Written as DNA, the CDR3 is TGTGCCAGCAGCTTAGGCTCTTGGGGGCGAAATGAGCAGTTCTTC.

This clonotype was recorded at least ten times. J is TRBJ1-5 and V is TRBV27; D gene ambiguous. Germline V gene data show CDR1 as MNHEY and CDR2 as SMNVEV (reference sequence). The CDR3 is made up of 12 amino acids. V dropped 3 bases and J dropped 3 bases, with 3 bases sitting between them. The CDR3 nucleotides read TGTGCCAGCAGTTTCCCCAATCAGCCCCAGCATTTT. Amino acids: CASSFPNQPQHF.

The chain recombines TRBV27 with TRBJ2-2, with D tentatively TRBD1 (6 bases). V was pared by 3 bases and J by 6 bases, with 14 bases between. The CDR3 sequence is 15 residues long. Germline V gene lookup returns CDR1 MNHEY and CDR2 SMNVEV (reference sequence). The CDR3, as DNA: TGTGCCAGCAGTTTGGGGACAAATCCGGCCGGGGAGCTGTTTTTT. It yields the protein CASSLGTNPAGELFF.

This clonotype showed up many times. The chain is built from TRBV7-9 and TRBJ2-1; 12 nucleotides align to TRBD2. Germline V CDR1 and CDR2: SEHNR, FQNEAQ (reference sequence). The J segment lost 3 bases and the V segment lost 5 bases, leaving 5 bases of the junction unmatched. The CDR3 runs to 16 residues. The chain's CDR3 is CASSMQTSGGYNEQFF. CDR3 DNA: TGTGCCAGCAGCATGCAGACTAGCGGGGGCTACAATGAGCAGTTCTTC.

This sequence joins TRBV7-9 and TRBJ2-2; D is possibly TRBD2 (6 bases). Germline V gives CDR1 SEHNR, CDR2 FQNEAQ (reference sequence). The ends were cut back, 5 bases at V and 3 bases at J, with 16 bases in the middle. The CDR3 sequence is 16 residues long. DNA of the CDR3: TGTGCCAGCAGCCTCCCGGGGGAGTGGGACACCGGGGAGCTGTTTTTT. Amino acids: CASSLPGEWDTGELFF.